This passage covers 28 T cell receptor beta chains from one sample sequenced in a study of blood T cell repertoires in COVID-19. The protocol was immunoSEQ multiplex PCR, while the TCRdb copy is restricted to in-frame clones and leaves out a portion. The table has fewer than 250,000 clones, about 93% seen once. Sequenced input: peripheral blood. Receptors originate from a man between 25 and 39 years old with COVID-19, enrolled during active disease.

This chain uses TRBV4-2 with TRBJ1-1; 7 positions match TRBD1. CDR1 and CDR2 from the germline V gene are LGHNA and YNFKEQ. There are 14 residues in the CDR3. J was trimmed by 8 bases and V by 3 bases; bases with no gene match: 9. CDR3 region: CASSQTGRTAEAFF. DNA of the CDR3: TGTGCCAGCAGCCAGACAGGGAGGACAGCCGAAGCTTTCTTT.

V usage is TRBV6-2 or TRBV6-3 and J usage is TRBJ2-3; 10 nucleotides line up with TRBD1. Germline CDR1 and CDR2: MNHEY and SVGEGT. This CDR3 contains 16 residues. The ends lost 0 bases at V and 4 bases at J; junction bases unmatched: 4. The CDR3 is CASSYSGQGSPDTQYF. CDR3 coding DNA: TGTGCCAGCAGTTACTCGGGACAGGGGAGTCCAGATACGCAGTATTTT.

The CDR3 DNA is TGTGCCAGCAGTCCCGGGACAGACTATGGCTACACCTTC. This encodes CASSPGTDYGYTF. The chain joins TRBV12-3 or TRBV12-4 to TRBJ1-2, with 7 bases that match TRBD1. This CDR3 region has 13 residues. V was pared by 5 bases and J by 3 bases, with 3 bases of the junction left unmatched.

The chain links TRBV6-5 to TRBJ2-4, with 8 bases matching TRBD1. CDR1 is MNHEY, CDR2 SVGAGI, per germline. Trimming removed 4 bases from V and 2 bases from J; junction bases left unmatched: 4. The CDR3 is 15 residues long. The CDR3 loop is CASSFRTGTKNIQYF. The CDR3 DNA sequence: TGTGCCAGCAGTTTCCGGACAGGGACCAAAAACATTCAGTACTTC.

This rearrangement joins TRBV6-1 to TRBJ1-2; D might be TRBD1 (5 bases). Germline loops: CDR1 MNHNS, CDR2 SASEGT. The CDR3 sequence is 13 residues long. V was shortened by 1 base and J by 8 bases, with 11 bases between the two germline ends. This CDR3 reads CASSEGTGRGYTF. In DNA, the CDR3 is TGTGCCAGCAGTGAAGGAACAGGACGGGGCTACACCTTC.

This clone was picked up one time. J is TRBJ1-2 and V is TRBV3-1 (or the pseudogene TRBV3-2); D is ambiguous. The V end was cut by 1 base, the J end by 3 bases, with 18 bases between. The CDR3 extends over 17 amino acids. Germline CDR1 and CDR2: LGHDT and YNNKEL (reference sequence). CDR3 DNA: TGTGCCAGCAGCCAAGGGCTAGCAGGACCCCTTCACTATGGCTACACCTTC. This translates into CASSQGLAGPLHYGYTF.

The V call is TRBV6-5, the J call TRBJ1-5; 8 bases align to TRBD1. Germline trimming cut 6 bases from V and 2 bases from J; bases unmatched to any gene: 6. Germline-derived CDR1 and CDR2 are MNHEY and SVGAGI. CDR3 length: 15 amino acids. The CDR3 nucleotides are TGTGCCAGCAGCAAACAGGGGGTCGGCAATCAGCCCCAGCATTTT. Translation gives CASSKQGVGNQPQHF.

The CDR3 loop reads CASSLVGGRDTEAFF. The CDR3 DNA follows: TGTGCCAGCAGCTTAGTCGGAGGTCGAGACACTGAAGCTTTCTTT. The chain is built from TRBV7-3 and TRBJ1-1; D gene uncertain. This CDR3 is built from 15 residues. Trimming stripped 2 bases from V and 3 bases from J, with 13 bases between. Germline V gene lookup returns CDR1 SGHTA and CDR2 FQGTGA.

The chain recombines TRBV5-1 with TRBJ2-2; tentatively, D is TRBD2 (6 bases). The V end lost 4 bases, the J end lost 5 bases, and 15 bases lay between the germline ends. CDR1 and CDR2 (germline): SGHRS, YFSETQ. The CDR3 runs to 15 residues. The CDR3 loop is CASSEPGVQTGELFF. In DNA form, the CDR3 reads TGCGCCAGCAGCGAGCCGGGAGTGCAAACCGGGGAGCTGTTTTTT.

The V gene is TRBV7-2, the J gene TRBJ1-1; 8 bases are shared with TRBD1. Trimming cost V 1 base and J 4 bases; bases outside gene matches: 2. CDR1 is SGHTA and CDR2 is FQGNSA in the germline V gene. The length of the CDR3 is 14 residues. Here the CDR3 DNA reads TGTGCCAGCAGCTTAGACACAGGGGGCACTGAAGCTTTCTTT. It specifies CASSLDTGGTEAFF.

This rearrangement joins TRBV18 to TRBJ1-6; the D gene is possibly TRBD1 (6 bases). V was pared by 8 bases and J by 10 bases, with 21 bases between. CDR1 is KGHSH, CDR2 LQKENI, per germline. This CDR3 has 15 residues. The CDR3, as DNA: TGTGCCAGCGGGGAAGCAGGGGCCCTCGGGTCACCCCTCCACTTT. Translated, it gives CASGEAGALGSPLHF.

This chain links TRBV30 with TRBJ2-3, with a tentative D call TRBD2 (5 bases). Trimming cost V 2 bases and J 2 bases, with 14 bases left between them. CDR1 is GTSNPN and CDR2 is SVGIG in the germline V gene (reference sequence). This CDR3 spans 15 amino acids. The CDR3 DNA is TGTGCCTGGAGTCGCCTAGCCGATACCACAGATACGCAGTATTTT. It is translated as CAWSRLADTTDTQYF.

The CDR3 protein is CASSHPGGPDTQYF. CDR3 DNA sequence: TGTGCCAGCAGTCACCCAGGGGGGCCAGATACGCAGTATTTT. The rearrangement uses TRBV6-5 and TRBJ2-3; D is perhaps TRBD1 (7 bases). Trimming removed 5 bases at V and 4 bases at J, with 13 bases between. CDR1 and CDR2 from the germline V gene are MNHEY and SVGAGI. The CDR3 has 14 amino acids.

The chain couples TRBV14 to TRBJ2-7; unclear D gene. The CDR3 has 15 amino acids. V was trimmed by 1 base and J by 0 bases, leaving 10 bases between them. Germline loops: CDR1 SGHDN, CDR2 FVKESK. CDR3 in DNA: TGTGCCAGCAGCCAAGGACTGAGGAGCTCCTACGAGCAGTACTTC. This sequence encodes CASSQGLRSSYEQYF.

The chain employs TRBV7-3 and TRBJ1-1; 11 nucleotides agree with TRBD1. The CDR3 length is 14 residues. The V and J ends lost 5 bases and 1 base, in that order; junction bases with no gene match: 0. The germline CDR1 and CDR2 sequences are SGHTA and FQGTGA. The CDR3 nucleotides are TGTGCCAGCAGCGGGACAGGGGGGAACACTGAAGCTTTCTTT. Protein sequence: CASSGTGGNTEAFF.

CDR3 amino acids: CASRSQGEGGTSGGTDTQYF. The CDR3, as DNA: TGCGCCAGCAGGAGCCAGGGGGAAGGTGGGACTAGCGGTGGCACAGATACGCAGTATTTT. The rearrangement joins TRBV5-1 to TRBJ2-3, with TRBD2 matching over 11 bases. V lost 5 bases and J lost 1; bases outside the gene matches: 18. The CDR3 runs 20 residues. CDR1 and CDR2 (germline): SGHRS, YFSETQ.

The rearrangement uses TRBV6-5 and TRBJ1-1; D ambiguous. Trimming removed 9 bases at V and 3 bases at J, with 14 bases between. This CDR3 region has 13 residues. From germline, CDR1 is MNHEY and CDR2 SVGAGI. CDR3 DNA: TGTGCCAGTACATGGCGGGAGGACACTGAAGCTTTCTTT. Residues: CASTWREDTEAFF.

This clone was recorded a few times. In DNA, the CDR3 is TGTGCCAGCAGCATTGGGCGGGGGGGCCCCTATGAGCAGTTCTTC. Amino acid sequence: CASSIGRGGPYEQFF. The J gene is TRBJ2-1, the V gene TRBV7-3; 9 nucleotides line up with TRBD2. V shed 5 bases, J shed 8 bases, and the junction held 10 bases outside the gene matches. The germline V gene has CDR1 SGHTA and CDR2 FQGTGA. This CDR3 comprises 15 residues.

The CDR3 DNA reads as TGTGCCAGCAGCGTAGAGGGGGGGTACACTGAAGCTTTCTTT. Translating gives CASSVEGGYTEAFF. V usage is TRBV9 and J usage is TRBJ1-1; maybe TRBD1 (6 bases). The V gene lost 0 bases and the J gene lost 3 bases, with 9 bases spanning the gap. Germline-derived CDR1 and CDR2 are SGDLS and YYNGEE. The CDR3 has 14 residues.

V usage is TRBV7-9 and J usage is TRBJ1-5; D unresolved. Germline CDR1 reads SEHNR; CDR2 reads FQNEAQ (reference sequence). The CDR3 has 13 residues. Trimming pared 2 bases from V and 6 bases from J, leaving 8 bases between. This chain's CDR3 is CASSLTIGQPQHF. The CDR3 DNA reads TGTGCCAGCAGCTTAACGATCGGTCAGCCCCAGCATTTT.

The rearrangement links TRBV7-3 to TRBJ2-1, with D tentatively TRBD1 (6 bases). V was clipped by 5 bases and J by 5 bases, with 22 bases between them. CDR1 is SGHTA, CDR2 FQGTGA, per germline. This CDR3 region has 17 residues. The CDR3 here is CASSQPGRDTQDNEQFF. The CDR3 DNA reads as TGTGCCAGCAGCCAGCCCGGAAGGGACACGCAAGACAATGAGCAGTTCTTC.

The rearrangement uses TRBV6-5 and TRBJ1-3, with D possibly being TRBD1 (6 bases). This CDR3 contains 13 residues. Germline CDR1 and CDR2: MNHEY and SVGAGI. Trimming pared 10 bases from V and 1 base from J, leaving 11 bases between. Here the CDR3 reads CATKTGSGNTIYF. The DNA for the CDR3 is TGTGCCACCAAAACAGGGTCTGGAAACACCATATATTTT.

The J gene is TRBJ1-2, the V gene TRBV2; a weak D match, TRBD1 (6 bases). Germline CDR1 and CDR2: SNHLY and FYNNEI. The length of the CDR3 is 14 residues. Trimming stripped 6 bases from V and 8 bases from J, with 19 bases between. CDR3: CASRDPGGLRGYTF. The CDR3 DNA follows: TGTGCCAGCAGGGACCCCGGGGGGCTGAGGGGCTACACCTTC.

This clone was found a few times. V and J are TRBV5-1 and TRBJ2-7; D is perhaps TRBD1 (6 bases). Deletions cut 4 bases from V and 1 base from J, with 12 bases between. This CDR3 is 14 amino acids long. Germline V CDR1 and CDR2: SGHRS, YFSETQ. The CDR3 sequence: CASSTAGQSYEQYF. For the CDR3, the DNA is TGCGCCAGCAGCACGGCCGGACAGTCCTACGAGCAGTACTTC.

The V gene is TRBV11-3, the J gene TRBJ2-1, with 7 bases identical to TRBD1. The CDR3 extends over 15 amino acids. Germline V gives CDR1 SGHNT, CDR2 YENEEA. V trimming: 2 bases; J trimming: 7 bases; junction bases outside the gene matches: 8. The CDR3 bases are TGTGCCAGCAGCTTAATTGGACAGGCCAGGAATGAGCAGTTCTTC. Protein: CASSLIGQARNEQFF.

This clone was observed once. The chain joins TRBV28 to TRBJ1-2; 12 bases map to TRBD1. J gave up 8 bases and V 1 base, and 5 bases lay outside the gene matches. This CDR3 contains 15 residues. Germline V gene lookup returns CDR1 MDHEN and CDR2 SYDVKM. The CDR3: CASSLFWDRGQGYTF. The CDR3 bases are TGTGCCAGCAGTTTATTCTGGGACAGGGGGCAAGGCTACACCTTC.

This clone was detected only a few times. The chain has TRBV18 and TRBJ2-7; 10 positions match TRBD2. The CDR3 is 16 amino acids. The germline V gene has CDR1 KGHSH and CDR2 LQKENI. V gave up 5 bases and J gave up 6 bases; unmatched junction bases: 13. CDR3 DNA sequence: TGTGCCAGCTCATTATATAGCGGGGGGAACAAAATCGAGCAGTACTTC. As protein: CASSLYSGGNKIEQYF. Using reference TRBV18 and TRBJ2-7 for the parts outside the CDR3, the full variable domain is NAGVMQNPRHLVRRRGQEARLRCSPMKGHSHVYWYRQLPEEGLKFMVYLQKENIIDESGMPKERFSAEFPKEGPSILRIQQVVRGDSAAYFCASSLYSGGNKIEQYFGPGTRLTVT.

The gene calls are TRBV12-5 and TRBJ2-2; no definite D call. This CDR3 comprises 13 residues. V dropped 1 base and J dropped 6 bases, with 6 bases sitting between them. Germline assignment: CDR1 LGHNT and CDR2 FRNRAP. The CDR3 spells CASGLAVSGELFF. CDR3 nucleotide sequence: TGTGCTAGTGGTTTGGCAGTTTCCGGGGAGCTGTTTTTT.